One and the same sample provided the 28 T cell receptor beta chains below, sequenced in a study of T cells after yellow fever vaccination. MiXCR, run by TCRdb on the 5' RACE reads, gives a single entry per CDR3 protein. The sample carries about 340,000 distinct CDR3 sequences, around 12% recorded once. The material was CD4+ T cells sorted from PBMCs, obtained 15 days after the yellow fever booster vaccination. These TCRs come from a man aged 18 to 29 who received the YFV17D yellow fever vaccine.

The rearrangement joins TRBV6-2 or TRBV6-3 to TRBJ2-5; D remains ambiguous. The CDR3 is made up of 14 amino acids. With 5 bases removed from V and 5 bases from J, the gap between germline ends came to 15 bases. Germline values: CDR1 MNHEY, CDR2 SVGEGT. The CDR3 nucleotides read TGTGCCAGCAGTGGCCCAAAGTCAGGCGAGACCCAGTACTTC. Translation gives CASSGPKSGETQYF.

This clonotype was recorded at least ten times. The chain employs TRBV12-3 or TRBV12-4 and TRBJ1-6, with D hard to call. The CDR3 consists of 15 residues. Trimming pared 3 bases from V and 3 bases from J, leaving 9 bases between. As DNA, the CDR3 is TGTGCCAGCAGTTTGGCAGGCTTCTATAATTCACCCCTCCACTTT. Translating gives CASSLAGFYNSPLHF.

A few counts support this clonotype. V is TRBV7-2 and J is TRBJ1-5; TRBD1 matches at 7 bases. The CDR3 runs 15 residues. Looked up from germline, CDR1 is SGHTA and CDR2 is FQGNSA. Trimming took 4 bases from V and 4 from J; bases not matched to a gene: 7. CDR3: CASSWTTGSNQPQHF. The CDR3 nucleotides read TGTGCCAGCAGCTGGACGACAGGGAGTAATCAGCCCCAGCATTTT.

The chain combines TRBV12-3 or TRBV12-4 with TRBJ1-6; D remains ambiguous. The CDR3 spans 13 residues. V was trimmed by 4 bases and J by 13 bases, leaving 14 bases between them. The CDR3 bases are TGTGCCAGCAGTTCCGGCGAGCCGCTGCCCCTCCACTTT. Translating it yields CASSSGEPLPLHF.

This clonotype has only a few counts. This chain joins TRBV7-8 and TRBJ2-1; D is possibly TRBD2 (6 bases). The germline gives CDR1 SGHVS, CDR2 FQNEAQ. Trimming took off 5 bases at V and 6 bases at J, with 14 bases between the two ends. The CDR3 spans 14 residues. The CDR3 reads CASSTRGTRNEQFF. The CDR3 coding sequence is TGTGCCAGCAGCACCCGGGGGACTCGCAATGAGCAGTTCTTC.

This sequence joins TRBV24-1 and TRBJ2-3; 11 bases are shared with TRBD2. The CDR3 covers 16 residues. V lost 5 bases, J lost 3 bases, and 6 bases stayed unmatched. Germline values: CDR1 KGHDR, CDR2 SFDVKD. CDR3 in amino acids: CATSVSGGAETDTQYF. The CDR3, as DNA: TGTGCCACCAGTGTTAGCGGGGGGGCCGAGACAGATACGCAGTATTTT.

The V and J genes are TRBV7-8 and TRBJ1-6, with a tentative D call TRBD1 (5 bases). From germline, CDR1 is SGHVS and CDR2 FQNEAQ. The V end was cut by 6 bases, the J end by 7 bases, with 13 bases between. The CDR3 contains 14 residues. The CDR3 is CASRTGTENSPLHF. The CDR3 DNA reads as TGTGCCAGCAGAACCGGGACGGAAAATTCACCCCTCCACTTT.

CDR3 in amino acids: CASGGQGAGELFF. The CDR3 DNA reads as TGTGCCAGCGGCGGTCAAGGGGCCGGGGAGCTGTTTTTT. The chain is built from TRBV2 and TRBJ2-2; a possible D gene is TRBD1 (5 bases). Deletions cut 8 bases from V and 6 bases from J, with 13 bases between. CDR1 is SNHLY and CDR2 is FYNNEI in the germline V gene. This CDR3 spans 13 amino acids.

This clonotype has only a few counts. The rearrangement uses TRBV12-3 or TRBV12-4 and TRBJ2-1, with TRBD1 matching 7 bases. With 6 bases clipped from V and 2 bases from J, the junction kept 7 bases outside the gene matches. The CDR3 has 15 amino acids. The CDR3 DNA reads as TGTGCCAGCAGAAGATCCGGGACAGCCTACAATGAGCAGTTCTTC. Translated, it gives CASRRSGTAYNEQFF.

This clonotype was seen more than once but under ten times. The chain recombines TRBV29-1 with TRBJ2-1; 9 positions match TRBD2. Trimming at V came to 5 bases and at J to 10 bases, leaving 12 bases not matched to a gene. The CDR3 runs 14 residues. CDR1 SQVTM and CDR2 ANQGSEA come from the germline V gene. This CDR3 reads CSVPSGGSFEEQFF. Here the CDR3 DNA reads TGCAGCGTTCCCAGCGGGGGGAGCTTCGAAGAGCAGTTCTTC.

V gene TRBV2 combines with J gene TRBJ2-2, with D possibly being TRBD1 (5 bases). From germline, CDR1 is SNHLY and CDR2 FYNNEI. Trimming removed 3 bases from V and 3 bases from J, with 8 bases in between. CDR3 length equals 14 residues. The CDR3 here is CASSDQGDTGELFF. CDR3 DNA sequence: TGTGCCAGCAGTGACCAGGGCGACACCGGGGAGCTGTTTTTT. Looking up the rest from reference TRBV2 and TRBJ2-2 gives the full variable domain: EPEVTQTPSHQVTQMGQEVILRCVPISNHLYFYWYRQILGQKVEFLVSFYNNEISEKSEIFDDQFSVERPDGSNFTLKIRSTKLEDSAMYFCASSDQGDTGELFFGEGSRLTVL.

The V gene is TRBV7-2, the J gene TRBJ2-2; D is possibly TRBD1 or TRBD2 (6 bases each). Germline CDR1 reads SGHTA; CDR2 reads FQGNSA. The CDR3 consists of 15 residues. Trimming took off 5 bases at V and 7 bases at J, with 17 bases between the two ends. CDR3 sequence reads: CASSLLVGGVGELFF. The CDR3 nucleotides are TGTGCCAGCAGCCTATTGGTCGGGGGCGTCGGGGAGCTGTTTTTT.

This clonotype has just a few counts. The rearrangement links TRBV15 to TRBJ2-1, with 10 bases lining up with TRBD1. The V gene's germline CDR1 is LNHNV and CDR2 YYDKDF (reference sequence). The J segment lost 9 bases and the V segment lost 3 bases, leaving 2 bases of the junction unmatched. This CDR3 spans 13 amino acids. In DNA, the CDR3 is TGTGCCACCAGCAGCCGGGACAGGGGTGAGCAGTTCTTC. It is translated as CATSSRDRGEQFF.

This clonotype was observed many times. This chain connects TRBV27 to TRBJ2-1; TRBD2 aligns across 7 bases. V lost 6 bases, J lost 7 bases, and 15 bases stayed unmatched. This CDR3 has 16 amino acids. Germline CDR1 MNHEY, CDR2 SMNVEV (reference sequence). Here the CDR3 reads CASSLPGGGGRNEQFF. The CDR3, as DNA: TGTGCCAGCAGCCTTCCGGGCGGGGGAGGCAGAAATGAGCAGTTCTTC.

The V call is TRBV19, the J call TRBJ2-2; 8 bases are a match to TRBD2. V lost 1 base to trimming and J lost 7 bases; unmatched junction nucleotides: 14. The CDR3 contains 18 residues. CDR1 LNHDA and CDR2 SQIVND come from the germline V gene (reference sequence). CDR3 loop: CASSIGFPRLARSGELFF. CDR3 sequence (DNA): TGTGCCAGTAGTATAGGTTTCCCGAGACTAGCGCGGAGCGGGGAGCTGTTTTTT.

This clonotype turned up a few times. J is TRBJ1-4 and V is TRBV7-2, with a weak D call TRBD1 (6 bases). The CDR3 loop spans 15 amino acids. Germline V gives CDR1 SGHTA, CDR2 FQGNSA. The germline V and J ends were trimmed by 5 bases and 6 bases, with 16 bases remaining between them. The CDR3 protein is CASSTRVGADEKLFF. Here the CDR3 DNA reads TGTGCCAGCAGCACACGGGTGGGGGCAGATGAAAAACTGTTTTTT.

The table lists this clonotype with a few counts. The chain couples TRBV12-3 or TRBV12-4 to TRBJ2-2, with TRBD1 matching over 8 bases. The CDR3 runs to 15 residues. V shed 3 bases and J 4 bases; nucleotides not matched to a gene: 4. CDR3 coding DNA: TGTGCCAGCAGTTTGAGGGGACAGGCCACCGGGGAGCTGTTTTTT. Residues: CASSLRGQATGELFF.

The chain has TRBV18 and TRBJ2-7, with D perhaps TRBD1 (6 bases). Looked up from germline, CDR1 is KGHSH and CDR2 is LQKENI. This CDR3 has 15 amino acids. The CDR3 DNA reads as TGTGCCAGCTCCCCACAAGGGGGTTTCTCCTACGAGCAGTACGTC. Its protein is CASSPQGGFSYEQYV.

CDR3: CSASSGKNTGELFF. The CDR3 DNA reads TGCAGTGCTAGCAGTGGGAAGAACACCGGGGAGCTGTTTTTT. The rearrangement joins TRBV20-1 to TRBJ2-2, with D unresolved. The V end lost 3 bases, the J end lost 1 base, and 9 bases lay between the germline ends. The CDR3 covers 14 residues. Germline values: CDR1 DFQATT, CDR2 SNEGSKA (reference sequence).

The chain is built from TRBV4-3 and TRBJ1-4; D is unclear. The germline V gene has CDR1 LGHNA and CDR2 YSLEER. Trimming pared 1 base from V and 0 bases from J, leaving 12 bases between. This CDR3 comprises 17 residues. The CDR3 reads CASSQAGGAATNEKLFF. The CDR3 DNA reads as TGCGCCAGCAGCCAAGCAGGAGGTGCAGCAACTAATGAAAAACTGTTTTTT.

This sequence joins TRBV7-9 and TRBJ2-3, with 10 bases fitting TRBD1. V trimming: 1 base; J trimming: 0 bases; junction bases outside the gene matches: 4. Germline values: CDR1 SEHNR, CDR2 FQNEAQ (reference sequence). This CDR3 is 17 amino acids long. CDR3 in DNA: TGTGCCAGCAGCTTAGGCCTGGGACAGGGGAGCACAGATACGCAGTATTTT. It translates to CASSLGLGQGSTDTQYF.

This clonotype was counted at least ten times. The chain is built from TRBV5-1 and TRBJ2-1; D is uncertain. The ends were cut back, 0 bases at V and 8 bases at J, with 6 bases in the middle. Germline CDR1 reads SGHRS; CDR2 reads YFSETQ. This CDR3 has 12 amino acids. CDR3 sequence reads: CASSLEGYEQFF. CDR3 in DNA: TGCGCCAGCAGCTTGGAAGGGTATGAGCAGTTCTTC. The whole variable domain, remainder taken from reference TRBV5-1 and TRBJ2-1, is KAGVTQTPRYLIKTRGQQVTLSCSPISGHRSVSWYQQTPGQGLQFLFEYFSETQRNKGNFPGRFSGRQFSNSRSEMNVSTLELGDSALYLCASSLEGYEQFFGPGTRLTVL.

This clonotype was counted between two and nine times. The rearrangement joins TRBV5-1 to TRBJ2-7; no reliable D call. V lost 0 bases to trimming and J lost 2 bases, with 9 bases between them. CDR1 is SGHRS and CDR2 is YFSETQ in the germline V gene. The CDR3 spans 14 residues. The CDR3 reads CASSLGGRTYEQYF. CDR3 DNA: TGCGCCAGCAGCTTGGGCGGACGGACCTACGAGCAGTACTTC.

The V gene is TRBV9, the J gene TRBJ2-1; possibly TRBD1 or TRBD2 for D (7 bases each). Trimming cost V 3 bases and J 4 bases, with 17 bases left between them. The V gene's germline CDR1 is SGDLS and CDR2 YYNGEE. This CDR3 is 16 amino acids long. CDR3 sequence (DNA): TGTGCCAGCAGCGCCCACTCAGGGGGGGGGTACAATGAGCAGTTCTTC. This codes for CASSAHSGGGYNEQFF.

This chain connects TRBV18 to TRBJ1-2, with 8 bases fitting TRBD1. The CDR3 contains 15 residues. With V trimmed by 3 bases and J by 6 bases, 9 bases remained unmatched. Germline assignment: CDR1 KGHSH and CDR2 LQKENI. The CDR3, as DNA: TGTGCCAGCTCACCGTCGCAGGGGGCGTGGGATGGCTACACCTTC. Translated: CASSPSQGAWDGYTF.

The chain couples TRBV24-1 to TRBJ2-3, with TRBD2 as a possible D gene (6 bases). The CDR3 runs 14 residues. Germline V lookup: CDR1 KGHDR, CDR2 SFDVKD. V was pared by 7 bases and J by 1 base, with 11 bases between. In DNA, the CDR3 is TGTGCCACCAGCGGGCCGGGGGGCACAGATACGCAGTATTTT. It yields the protein CATSGPGGTDTQYF.

This clonotype was seen a few times. This chain uses TRBV7-6 with TRBJ2-3; 10 nucleotides line up with TRBD2. V lost 8 bases, J lost 0 bases, and 11 bases stayed unmatched. Germline lookup yields CDR1 SGHVS and CDR2 FNYEAQ. The length of the CDR3 is 17 residues. The CDR3: CASSSGTSARSTDTQYF. The CDR3 region has the DNA TGTGCCAGCTCGTCCGGGACTAGCGCAAGAAGCACAGATACGCAGTATTTT.

A few counts support this clonotype. The chain employs TRBV21-1 and TRBJ2-7; TRBD1, the D gene given by the table, was not confirmed from the DNA. TRBV21-1 is labeled a pseudogene. The CDR3 covers 15 residues. CDR3 nucleotides: TGTGCCAGCAGCGGACAGGGGGCGATCCCCTACGAGCAGTACGTC. Protein: CASSGQGAIPYEQYV.